The present TCR beta chain was sequenced within a study of beta chain features in type 1 diabetes. Notes on the study in general: A pattern of fewer insertions and more deletions at VDJ junctions was seen in type 1 diabetes patients.

This clone has more than one count but fewer than ten. Its matching antigen is unknown. Sequenced material consisted of expressed TCRB transcripts (all of the isolated RNA was reverse transcribed). Sequencing used immunoSEQ multiplex PCR; TCRdb keeps in-frame clones, though not all of them. The profile shows roughly 500,000 clones, roughly 30% of them singletons. This CDR3 is built from 15 residues. Trimming removed 1 base at V and 5 bases at J, with 14 bases between. The germline V gene has CDR1 SEHNR and CDR2 FQNEAQ (reference sequence). The receptor comes from a man between 18 and 29 years old in good health. The chain links TRBV7-9 to TRBJ2-5; D gene uncertain. The sequenced material came from naive CD4+ T cells from blood. Written as DNA, the CDR3 is TGTGCCAGCAGCTTAGTGGGCGTTGTGCTCGAGACCCAGTACTTC. Translation: CASSLVGVVLETQYF.